A single sample is the source of the 22 T cell receptor beta chains below, sequenced in a study of T cells in Graves' hyperthyroidism and ophthalmopathy. From RNA transcripts, TCR beta CDR3 regions were amplified. Using the HTBI primer set, a first-round RT-PCR was run on the TCR CDR3. One entry per CDR3 protein results from TCRdb running MiXCR on the multiplex PCR reads. The data hold about 96,000 distinct CDR3 sequences, with roughly half observed a single time. The material sequenced was blood. Every receptor here comes from a woman in her thirties or forties with Graves' hyperthyroidism.

The chain has TRBV15 and TRBJ1-2; perhaps TRBD1 as D (5 bases). Trimming removed 0 bases at V and 7 bases at J, with 15 bases between. Per the germline V gene, CDR1 is LNHNV and CDR2 is YYDKDF (reference sequence). This CDR3 spans 15 amino acids. The CDR3 sequence is CATSRDRRLGAGYTF. Here the CDR3 DNA reads TGTGCCACCAGCAGAGATCGACGACTCGGGGCTGGCTACACCTTC.

This sequence joins TRBV4-2 and TRBJ2-6; a weak D match, TRBD1 (5 bases). Germline V gives CDR1 LGHNA, CDR2 YNFKEQ. The V and J ends lost 3 bases and 0 bases respectively, with 21 bases between them. This CDR3 spans 20 amino acids. The CDR3 sequence is CASSQGITGDVISGANVLTF. CDR3 in DNA: TGTGCCAGCAGCCAGGGTATTACAGGAGATGTAATCTCTGGGGCCAACGTCCTGACTTTC.

This clonotype occurred many times. The chain combines TRBV7-2 with TRBJ2-5, with TRBD1 identical over 7 bases. This CDR3 contains 15 residues. Unmatched junction bases numbered 4, after V lost 1 base and J lost 2 bases. The germline V gene has CDR1 SGHTA and CDR2 FQGNSA. DNA for the CDR3: TGTGCCAGCAGCTTAGTCGTGGGACAGCAAGAGACCCAGTACTTC. Translation: CASSLVVGQQETQYF. Full variable domain (outside the CDR3, taken from reference TRBV7-2 and TRBJ2-5): GAGVSQSPSNKVTEKGKDVELRCDPISGHTALYWYRQSLGQGLEFLIYFQGNSAPDKSGLPSDRFSAERTGGSVSTLTIQRTQQEDSAVYLCASSLVVGQQETQYFGPGTRLLVL.

This clonotype was counted a few times. This sequence joins TRBV19 and TRBJ1-1, with D possibly being TRBD1 (5 bases). This CDR3 spans 13 amino acids. In germline, CDR1 is LNHDA, CDR2 SQIVND (reference sequence). Between the trimmed V and J ends, which lost 6 bases and 1 base, there was a span of 9 bases. In DNA form, the CDR3 reads TGTGCCAGTAGCGACAGATGGAACACTGAAGCTTTCTTT. Amino acid sequence: CASSDRWNTEAFF.

This clonotype showed up many times. The chain is built from TRBV11-2 and TRBJ2-5; 8 nucleotides line up with TRBD2. Germline CDR1 is SGHAT and CDR2 is FQNNGV. This CDR3 has 15 residues. The V gene end was trimmed by 1 base and the J gene end by 4 bases; junction bases not matched to a gene: 5. The CDR3 region has the DNA TGTGCCAGCAGCTTAGCGGGAGGGGGAGGAGAGACCCAGTACTTC. Protein sequence: CASSLAGGGGETQYF.

This clonotype was counted between two and nine times. The chain links TRBV29-1 to TRBJ2-2; D possibly corresponds to TRBD2 (5 bases). The CDR3 runs 13 residues. Germline lookup yields CDR1 SQVTM and CDR2 ANQGSEA. Trimming shortened V by 7 bases and J by 3 bases, and 12 bases separated the two germline ends. CDR3 sequence reads: CSADRGYTGELFF. The DNA for the CDR3 is TGCAGCGCTGATCGCGGGTACACCGGGGAGCTGTTTTTT.

The table lists this clonotype with a few counts. V gene TRBV2 combines with J gene TRBJ1-2, with D perhaps matching TRBD1 (5 bases). This CDR3 spans 13 amino acids. V was clipped by 8 bases and J by 6 bases, with 16 bases between them. The germline CDR1 and CDR2 sequences are SNHLY and FYNNEI. CDR3 sequence: CASVNQGVNGYTF. CDR3 nucleotides: TGTGCCAGCGTCAACCAGGGAGTCAATGGCTACACCTTC.

The V call is TRBV29-1, the J call TRBJ1-2, with no clear D. V was trimmed by 8 bases and J by 3 bases, leaving 13 bases between them. CDR3 length: 12 residues. The germline V gene encodes CDR1 SQVTM and CDR2 ANQGSEA. CDR3 residues: CSLEGSYYGYTF. Written as DNA, the CDR3 is TGCAGCTTGGAAGGCAGCTACTATGGCTACACCTTC.

The V call is TRBV10-3, the J call TRBJ1-5, with TRBD1 identical over 7 bases. V shed 8 bases, J shed 3 bases, and the junction held 7 bases outside the gene matches. Germline CDR1 is ENHRY and CDR2 is SYGVKD. The length of the CDR3 is 14 residues. The CDR3 bases are TGTGCCATCCGAGGGACAGCTACCAATCAGCCCCAGCATTTT. Protein: CAIRGTATNQPQHF.

This sequence joins TRBV5-4 and TRBJ2-2, with D perhaps matching TRBD1 or TRBD2 (5 bases each). V shed 4 bases and J shed 2 bases, with 15 bases lying between them. CDR3 length: 16 residues. Germline-derived CDR1 and CDR2 are SGHNT and YYREEE (reference sequence). The CDR3 region is CASSPSGTVNTGELFF. The CDR3, as DNA: TGTGCCAGCAGCCCGTCGGGGACGGTAAACACCGGGGAGCTGTTTTTT.

J is TRBJ2-5 and V is TRBV7-9; D unresolved. The V gene's germline CDR1 is SEHNR and CDR2 FQNEAQ (reference sequence). V lost 7 bases, J lost 5 bases, and 20 bases lay in between. The CDR3 contains 15 residues. Here the CDR3 reads CASTTDGRRAETQYF. The CDR3 nucleotides are TGTGCCAGCACCACCGACGGGCGGAGAGCGGAGACCCAGTACTTC.

This clonotype was seen ten or more times. The chain recombines TRBV5-1 with TRBJ2-5; D could derive from TRBD1 or TRBD2 (5 bases each). The CDR3 is made up of 14 amino acids. Germline V lookup: CDR1 SGHRS, CDR2 YFSETQ. V was cut by 4 bases and J by 5 bases, with 15 bases left in between. CDR3 sequence: CASSPVLEGETQYF. In DNA form, the CDR3 reads TGCGCCAGCAGCCCGGTCCTAGAGGGGGAGACCCAGTACTTC.

This clonotype was seen repeatedly, ten times or more. The V gene is TRBV5-1, the J gene TRBJ2-5; D is perhaps TRBD2 (5 bases). This CDR3 comprises 13 residues. CDR1 is SGHRS and CDR2 is YFSETQ in the germline V gene. Trimming removed 4 bases at V and 3 bases at J, with 10 bases between. The CDR3 spells CASSTTLEETQYF. In DNA form, the CDR3 reads TGCGCCAGCAGCACGACACTAGAAGAGACCCAGTACTTC.

This clonotype occurred many times. The chain combines TRBV7-9 with TRBJ1-1; tentatively, D is TRBD1 (6 bases). Germline lookup yields CDR1 SEHNR and CDR2 FQNEAQ (reference sequence). CDR3 size: 15 residues. The V end lost 4 bases, the J end lost 0 bases, and 12 bases lay between the germline ends. Here the CDR3 reads CASSSKGHLNTEAFF. In DNA form, the CDR3 reads TGTGCCAGCAGCTCGAAGGGACACTTGAACACTGAAGCTTTCTTT.

This clonotype is labeled as medium-sized (0.01 to 0.1%). This chain connects TRBV7-2 to TRBJ2-7; tentative D call: TRBD2 (6 bases). The germline CDR1 and CDR2 sequences are SGHTA and FQGNSA. Between the trimmed V and J ends, which lost 5 bases and 4 bases, there was a span of 18 bases. The length of the CDR3 is 15 residues. The CDR3 DNA sequence: TGTGCCAGCAGCCGAGTGGCGGGGAAAGAATACGAGCAGTACTTC. Residues: CASSRVAGKEYEQYF.

The chain uses TRBV19 and TRBJ1-1, with a possible D match to TRBD1 (5 bases). Trimming took off 6 bases at V and 0 bases at J, with 8 bases between the two ends. Germline V gene lookup returns CDR1 LNHDA and CDR2 SQIVND (reference sequence). The CDR3 runs to 13 residues. The CDR3 region is CASSRVLNTEAFF. CDR3 coding DNA: TGTGCCAGTAGCAGGGTATTGAACACTGAAGCTTTCTTT.

This clonotype was counted only a few times. The V gene is TRBV7-2, the J gene TRBJ2-7; 12 positions match TRBD2. Per the germline V gene, CDR1 is SGHTA and CDR2 is FQGNSA. The CDR3 is made up of 16 amino acids. The V and J ends lost 0 bases and 2 bases, in that order; junction bases with no gene match: 2. The CDR3 DNA sequence: TGTGCCAGCAGCTTAGCCCGGACTAGCGGGACCTACGAGCAGTACTTC. Its protein is CASSLARTSGTYEQYF. The entire variable domain, with the rest obtained from reference TRBV7-2 and TRBJ2-7, is as follows: GAGVSQSPSNKVTEKGKDVELRCDPISGHTALYWYRQSLGQGLEFLIYFQGNSAPDKSGLPSDRFSAERTGGSVSTLTIQRTQQEDSAVYLCASSLARTSGTYEQYFGPGTRLTVT.

Many counts were recorded for this clonotype. The chain couples TRBV7-2 to TRBJ1-1, with D tentatively TRBD1 (6 bases). Between the trimmed V and J ends, which lost 2 bases and 4 bases, there was a span of 14 bases. CDR1 SGHTA and CDR2 FQGNSA come from the germline V gene. The CDR3 length is 15 residues. CDR3 bases: TGTGCCAGCAGCTTATCGGGGGCGGCGAGCACTGAAGCTTTCTTT. This encodes CASSLSGAASTEAFF.

In this sample, this clonotype turned up many times. V gene TRBV29-1 combines with J gene TRBJ2-5; D unclear. The CDR3 contains 13 residues. Germline assignment: CDR1 SQVTM and CDR2 ANQGSEA. V was shortened by 2 bases and J by 5 bases, with 12 bases between the two germline ends. The CDR3 reads CSVEIGYRETQYF. The CDR3 nucleotides are TGCAGCGTTGAAATAGGTTACCGGGAGACCCAGTACTTC.

This clonotype was detected many times. The V gene is TRBV5-5, the J gene TRBJ1-1; no firm D call. V was pared by 5 bases and J by 3 bases, with 11 bases between. Germline CDR1 SGHKS, CDR2 YYEKEE (reference sequence). This CDR3 has 13 amino acids. CDR3 in DNA: TGTGCCAGCAGTAAGGGTGCGGACACTGAAGCTTTCTTT. Protein sequence: CASSKGADTEAFF.

The J gene is TRBJ1-1, the V gene TRBV7-9; D is uncertain. V was clipped by 5 bases and J by 0 bases, with 16 bases between them. CDR1 is SEHNR, CDR2 FQNEAQ, per germline (reference sequence). The CDR3 runs 16 residues. The CDR3 protein is CASSLSGPFMNTEAFF. The CDR3 DNA reads as TGTGCCAGCAGCCTGTCAGGACCCTTCATGAACACTGAAGCTTTCTTT.

With regard to this clonotype: An end of the junction does not agree with germline; a read error may underlie this. The V and J genes are TRBV7-8 and TRBJ2-6; D is unclear. The length of the CDR3 is 13 residues. The germline V gene has CDR1 SGHVS and CDR2 FQNEAQ. Here the CDR3 reads CASSLRGLGTEAF. DNA of the CDR3: TGTGCCAGCAGCTTGCGAGGTTTGGGCACTGAAGCTTTC.